The 13 T cell receptor beta chains presented below share a single source sample, sequenced in a study of tumor-infiltrating lymphocytes in primary liver carcinoma. The investigators made TCR beta cDNA from about 500 ng total RNA, using a constant-region primer. Slightly modified ARM-PCR with three nested multiplex PCR rounds yielded TCR beta libraries. TRBV1-TRBV30 forward and Cbeta reverse primers drove the first two approximately 11-cycle rounds. Each CDR3 protein is one row after TCRdb ran MiXCR on the multiplex PCR reads. The repertoire holds under 90,000 distinct CDR3 sequences, with approximately 70% as singletons. Taking about 18-31 mg of unsorted bulk tissue, the authors co-extracted RNA and DNA. The specimen was liver tumor tissue from sampling region 1. Described subset: tumor region T1, superior pole. The origin of the receptors is a man aged 35-49 years with primary liver carcinoma and hepatitis B virus infection.

In regard to this clonotype: This may stem from a read error, because a much larger clone lies one nucleotide away. The CDR3 spells CASSFGHGPYEQYF. CDR3 coding DNA: TGTGCCAGCAGCTTTGGTCATGGACCCTACGAGCAGTACTTC. The chain links TRBV7-3 to TRBJ2-7; no reliable D call. The germline gives CDR1 SGHTA, CDR2 FQGTGA. The CDR3 runs to 14 residues. V lost 3 bases and J lost 2, with 11 bases in between.

About this clonotype: A much larger clone lies a single base off, so this may be a read error. The chain recombines TRBV5-1 with TRBJ2-7; D is ambiguous. There are 14 residues in the CDR3. V lost 0 bases to trimming and J lost 6 bases, with 13 bases between them. Germline values: CDR1 SGHRS, CDR2 YFSETQ. CDR3 DNA sequence: TGCGCCAGCAGCTTGGTTCTGGGTGGCCGCGAGCAGTACTTC. Translating gives CASSLVLGGREQYF.

Comment on this clonotype: Relative to the germline gene, one junction end is altered; a read error may explain this. The chain links TRBV6-1 to TRBJ2-7; 7 bases are a match to TRBD2. Germline values: CDR1 MNHNS, CDR2 SASEGT. The CDR3 is 15 amino acids. CDR3: CASSERLAGVYKQYF. The CDR3 bases are TGTGCCAGCAGCGAGCGACTGGCGGGAGTCTACAAGCAGTACTTC.

Concerning this clonotype itself: Mismatch with germline at one junction end may stem from a read error. The chain carries TRBV6-1 and TRBJ2-3, with TRBD1 as a possible D gene (6 bases). This CDR3 is built from 15 residues. Looked up from germline, CDR1 is MNHNS and CDR2 is SASEGT. The CDR3 region is CASSNRQDATDTQYF. In nucleotides, the CDR3 is TGTGCCAGCAGTAACCGACAGGATGCCACAGACACGCAGTATTTT.

In regard to this clonotype: The germline gene is not matched at one end of the junction; a read error may be the cause. The chain links TRBV12-3 or TRBV12-4 to TRBJ2-7; no clear D. The CDR3 sequence is 12 residues long. This chain's CDR3 is CAGRPSLGGQYF. CDR3 sequence (DNA): TGTGCCGGCAGACCTTCCCTGGGCGGGCAGTACTTC.

Details on this clonotype: One end of the junction is discordant with germline, which a read error may explain. This chain links TRBV7-9 with TRBJ2-5, with D perhaps TRBD1 (5 bases). This CDR3 comprises 14 residues. CDR1 and CDR2 (germline): SEHNR, FQNEAQ (reference sequence). CDR3: CASIKDSSQEAQYF. The CDR3 nucleotides read TGTGCCAGCATCAAAGACAGTTCCCAAGAGGCCCAGTACTTC.

In the case of this clonotype: One junction end disagrees with the germline gene, perhaps due to a read error. V and J are TRBV29-1 and TRBJ2-3, with D hard to call. The CDR3 consists of 10 residues. Germline CDR1 and CDR2: SQVTM and ANQGSEA. The chain's CDR3 is CGVDEDTQYF. CDR3 DNA sequence: TGCGGCGTTGACGAAGATACGCAGTATTTC.

For this clonotype: Mismatch with germline at one junction end may stem from a read error. This chain joins TRBV6-5 and TRBJ2-5, with 7 bases fitting TRBD2. The CDR3 totals 15 residues. Germline-derived CDR1 and CDR2 are MNHEY and SVGAGI. Here the CDR3 reads CASSFGLGGQETQYF. CDR3 DNA sequence: TGCGCCAGCAGCTTCGGGTTGGGGGGGCAAGAGACCCAGTACTTC.

The chain has TRBV10-2 and TRBJ1-2, with D perhaps TRBD1 (6 bases). The CDR3 spans 14 residues. Per the germline V gene, CDR1 is WSHSY and CDR2 is SAAADI. V gave up 7 bases and J gave up 3 bases, with 15 bases separating them. Here the CDR3 DNA reads TGCGCCAGCACCGAGGGGGGGCTCGACTATGGCTACACCTTC. Encoded protein: CASTEGGLDYGYTF.

This clonotype was seen a handful of times. Here the CDR3 reads CASSPRQGAIPDTQYF. The CDR3 DNA is TGTGCCAGCAGCCCTCGCCAGGGGGCGATCCCAGATACGCAGTATTTT. The genes are TRBV9 and TRBJ2-3, with 8 bases fitting TRBD1. V gave up 4 bases and J gave up 4 bases; unmatched junction bases: 11. CDR1 SGDLS and CDR2 YYNGEE come from the germline V gene. The CDR3 extends over 16 amino acids.

This clonotype was counted many times. CDR3 protein: CSAQSGPTTGELFF. CDR3 nucleotide sequence: TGCAGTGCCCAATCTGGTCCGACCACCGGGGAGCTGTTTTTT. The rearrangement uses TRBV20-1 and TRBJ2-2; D call uncertain. Trimming cost V 6 bases and J 4 bases, with 15 bases left between them. Per germline, CDR1 DFQATT and CDR2 SNEGSKA (reference sequence). The CDR3 totals 14 residues.

The rearrangement uses TRBV28 and TRBJ2-1; possible D gene TRBD2, 6 bases. Trimming cost V 2 bases and J 12 bases, with 14 bases left between them. In germline, CDR1 is MDHEN, CDR2 SYDVKM. The CDR3 is made up of 13 amino acids. CDR3 nucleotides: TGTGCCAGCAGTTTAGCAGGAGGGACTGGGCAGTTCTTC. It specifies CASSLAGGTGQFF.

Notes on this clonotype: The junction does not match germline at one end; this may be a read error. CDR3 bases: TGTGCCAGCAGTGAAGTGAGAGTCGATGAGCAGTTATTC. Amino acid sequence: CASSEVRVDEQLF. The V and J genes are TRBV6-1 and TRBJ2-1; D not resolved. In germline, CDR1 is MNHNS, CDR2 SASEGT. CDR3 size: 13 residues.